The source of this T cell receptor beta chain is a study of glioma-infiltrating T cells after dendritic cell vaccination. Study in general: Patients had newly diagnosed or recurrent glioblastoma and received dendritic cell vaccines.

Notes on the study in general: Patients with more pretreatment TILs had longer time to progression and survival. Only a small number of patients had complete blood and tumor samples.

Generated by immunoSEQ multiplex PCR, the TCRdb table keeps only in-frame clones and is missing some. The sample has tens of thousands of clones, around 90% seen once; the top ten hold about 2.3%. The time point is: after dendritic cell vaccination, including at tumor progression/relapse. V lost 4 bases, J lost 11 bases, and 14 bases lay in between. Germline CDR1 and CDR2: SGDLS and YYNGEE. This CDR3 region has 12 residues. As to this clone: Its antigen is unknown.

The chain carries TRBV9 and TRBJ2-3; D is unclear. The sequencing here drew on blood, taken after dendritic cell vaccination. This receptor was identified in a human donor with glioblastoma. DNA for the CDR3: TGTGCCAGCAGCCGTCCTGGGCATGGGCAGTATTTT. Encoded protein: CASSRPGHGQYF.